The T cell receptor beta chain described here comes from a study of blood T cell repertoires in COVID-19. Study background: Acute and convalescent COVID-19 samples came from the United States, Italy and Spain. PBMCs, B-cell-depleted T cells, or T cells provided the cDNA or gDNA that made up the material.

V shed 3 bases and J shed 3 bases, with 13 bases lying between them. This CDR3 comprises 15 residues. The germline gives CDR1 LNHDA, CDR2 SQIVND (reference sequence). Per the original methods: Amplification of reference gene primers provided the estimated nucleated cell counts. Using immunoSEQ multiplex PCR, the repertoire was profiled, and TCRdb retains in-frame clones only, with some absent. V, J and clone size derive from that table, while D and trimming were established from the DNA sequence. The sample lists some 80,000 clones, over 80% occurring once. The TCR originated in a man at least 80 years old with active or convalescent COVID-19. Sequencing was carried out using peripheral blood. This chain joins TRBV19 and TRBJ2-3; D gene uncertain. The CDR3 protein is CASSIYLRPTDTQYF. Written as DNA, the CDR3 is TGTGCCAGTAGTATTTATTTGCGGCCGACAGATACGCAGTATTTT.